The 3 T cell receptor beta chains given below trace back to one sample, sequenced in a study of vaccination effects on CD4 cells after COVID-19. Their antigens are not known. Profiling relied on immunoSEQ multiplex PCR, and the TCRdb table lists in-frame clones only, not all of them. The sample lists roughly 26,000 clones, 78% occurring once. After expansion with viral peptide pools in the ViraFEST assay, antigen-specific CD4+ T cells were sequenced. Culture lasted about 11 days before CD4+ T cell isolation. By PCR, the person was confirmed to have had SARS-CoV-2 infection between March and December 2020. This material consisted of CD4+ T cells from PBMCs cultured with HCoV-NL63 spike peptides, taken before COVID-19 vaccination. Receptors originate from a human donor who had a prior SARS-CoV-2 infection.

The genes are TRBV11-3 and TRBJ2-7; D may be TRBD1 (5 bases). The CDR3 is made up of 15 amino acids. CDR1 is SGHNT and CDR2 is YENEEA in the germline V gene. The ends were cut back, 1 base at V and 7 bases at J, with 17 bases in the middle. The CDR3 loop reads CASSLGGHGAREQYF. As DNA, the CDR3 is TGTGCCAGCAGCTTAGGGGGCCACGGCGCGCGGGAGCAGTACTTC.

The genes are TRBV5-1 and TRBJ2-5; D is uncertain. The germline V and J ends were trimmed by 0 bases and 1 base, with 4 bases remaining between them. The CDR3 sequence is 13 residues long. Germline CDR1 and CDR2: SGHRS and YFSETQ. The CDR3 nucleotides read TGCGCCAGCAGCTTGGTACCCCAAGAGACCCAGTACTTC. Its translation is CASSLVPQETQYF.

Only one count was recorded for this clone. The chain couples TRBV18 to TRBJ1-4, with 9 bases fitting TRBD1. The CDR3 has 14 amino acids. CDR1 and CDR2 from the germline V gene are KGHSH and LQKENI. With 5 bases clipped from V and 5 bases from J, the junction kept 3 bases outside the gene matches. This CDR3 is CASSEGTGNEKLFF. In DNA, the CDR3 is TGTGCCAGCTCAGAAGGGACAGGGAATGAAAAACTGTTTTTT.